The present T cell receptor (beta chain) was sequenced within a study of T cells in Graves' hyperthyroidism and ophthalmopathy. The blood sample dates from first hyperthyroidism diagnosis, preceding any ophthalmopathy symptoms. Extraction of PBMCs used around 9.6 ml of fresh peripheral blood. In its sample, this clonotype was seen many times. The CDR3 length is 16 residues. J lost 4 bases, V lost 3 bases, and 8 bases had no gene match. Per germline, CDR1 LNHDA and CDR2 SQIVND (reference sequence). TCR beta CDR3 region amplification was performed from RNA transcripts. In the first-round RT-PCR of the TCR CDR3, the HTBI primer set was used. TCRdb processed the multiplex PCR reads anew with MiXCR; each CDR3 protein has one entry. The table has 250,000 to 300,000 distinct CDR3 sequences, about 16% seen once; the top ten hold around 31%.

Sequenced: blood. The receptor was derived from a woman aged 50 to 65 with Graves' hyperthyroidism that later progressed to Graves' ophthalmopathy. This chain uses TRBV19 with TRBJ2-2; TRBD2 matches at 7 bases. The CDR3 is CASSMRGRASTGELFF. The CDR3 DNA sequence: TGTGCCAGTAGTATGAGAGGGAGGGCCAGCACCGGGGAGCTGTTTTTT.